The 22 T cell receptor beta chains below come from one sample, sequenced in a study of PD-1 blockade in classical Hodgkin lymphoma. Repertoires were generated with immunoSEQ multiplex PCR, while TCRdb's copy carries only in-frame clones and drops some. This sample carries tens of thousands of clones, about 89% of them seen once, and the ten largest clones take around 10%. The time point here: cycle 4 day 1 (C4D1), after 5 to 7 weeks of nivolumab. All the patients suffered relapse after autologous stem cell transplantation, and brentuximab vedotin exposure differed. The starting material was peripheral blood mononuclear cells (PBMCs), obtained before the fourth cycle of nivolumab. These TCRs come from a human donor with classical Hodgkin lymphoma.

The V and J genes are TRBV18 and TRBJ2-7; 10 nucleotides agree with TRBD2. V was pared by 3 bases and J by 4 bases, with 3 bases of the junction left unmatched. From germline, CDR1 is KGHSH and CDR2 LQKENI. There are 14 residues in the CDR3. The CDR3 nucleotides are TGTGCCAGCTCACCTCCTAGCGGGGGTTACGAGCAGTACTTC. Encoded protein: CASSPPSGGYEQYF.

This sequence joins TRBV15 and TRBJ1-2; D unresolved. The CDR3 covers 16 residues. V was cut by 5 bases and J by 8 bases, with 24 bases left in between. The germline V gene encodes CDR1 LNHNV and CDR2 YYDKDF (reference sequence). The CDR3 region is CATSYSWVSFPRGYTF. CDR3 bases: TGTGCCACCAGCTATAGTTGGGTTAGTTTTCCTAGGGGCTACACCTTC.

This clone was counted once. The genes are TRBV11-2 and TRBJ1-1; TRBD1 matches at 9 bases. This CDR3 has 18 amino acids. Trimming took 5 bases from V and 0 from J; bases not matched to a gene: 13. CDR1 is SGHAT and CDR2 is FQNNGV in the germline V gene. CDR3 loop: CASSALRTGVIMNTEAFF. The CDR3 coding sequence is TGTGCCAGCAGCGCCCTTAGGACAGGGGTTATAATGAACACTGAAGCTTTCTTT. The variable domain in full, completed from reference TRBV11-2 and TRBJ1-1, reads EAGVAQSPRYKIIEKRQSVAFWCNPISGHATLYWYQQILGQGPKLLIQFQNNGVVDDSQLPKDRFSAERLKGVDSTLKIQPAKLEDSAVYLCASSALRTGVIMNTEAFFGQGTRLTVV.

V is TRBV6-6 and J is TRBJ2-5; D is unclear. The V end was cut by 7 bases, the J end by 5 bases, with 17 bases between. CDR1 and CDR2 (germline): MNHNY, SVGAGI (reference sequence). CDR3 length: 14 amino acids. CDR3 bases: TGTGCCAGCAAGGCCCCGACGACCCGGGAGACCCAGTACTTC. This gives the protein CASKAPTTRETQYF.

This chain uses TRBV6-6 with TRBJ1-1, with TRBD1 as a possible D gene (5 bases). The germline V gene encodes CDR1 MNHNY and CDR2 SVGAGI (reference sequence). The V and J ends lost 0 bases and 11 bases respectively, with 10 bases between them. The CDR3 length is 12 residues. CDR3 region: CASSYSGETAFF. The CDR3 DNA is TGTGCCAGCAGTTACTCGGGGGAGACGGCTTTCTTT.

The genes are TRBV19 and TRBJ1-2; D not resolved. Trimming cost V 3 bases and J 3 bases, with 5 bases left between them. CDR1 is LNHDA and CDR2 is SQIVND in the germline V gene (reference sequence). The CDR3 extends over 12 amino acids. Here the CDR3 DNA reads TGTGCCAGTAGTATCAGCGACTATGGCTACACCTTC. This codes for CASSISDYGYTF. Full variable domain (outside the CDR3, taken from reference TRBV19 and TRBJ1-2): DGGITQSPKYLFRKEGQNVTLSCEQNLNHDAMYWYRQDPGQGLRLIYYSQIVNDFQKGDIAEGYSVSREKKESFPLTVTSAQKNPTAFYLCASSISDYGYTFGSGTRLTVV.

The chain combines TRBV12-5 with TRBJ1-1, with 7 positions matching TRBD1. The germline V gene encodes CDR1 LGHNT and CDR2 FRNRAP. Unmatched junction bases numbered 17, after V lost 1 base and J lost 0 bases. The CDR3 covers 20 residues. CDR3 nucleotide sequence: TGTGCTAGTGGTTTGGGCCCCAGACAGGGCCTCATGCACATGAACACTGAAGCTTTCTTT. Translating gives CASGLGPRQGLMHMNTEAFF.

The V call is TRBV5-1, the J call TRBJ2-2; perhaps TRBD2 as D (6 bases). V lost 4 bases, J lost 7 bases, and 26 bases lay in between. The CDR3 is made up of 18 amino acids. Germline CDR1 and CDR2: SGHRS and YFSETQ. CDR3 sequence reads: CASSPGGLLNVRVGELFF. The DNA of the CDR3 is TGCGCCAGCAGCCCCGGGGGACTTCTCAACGTACGGGTCGGGGAGCTGTTTTTT.

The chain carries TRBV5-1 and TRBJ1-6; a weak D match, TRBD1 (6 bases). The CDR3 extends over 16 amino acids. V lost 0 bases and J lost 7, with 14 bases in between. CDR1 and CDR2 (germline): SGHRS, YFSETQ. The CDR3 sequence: CASSLAGGRENSPLHF. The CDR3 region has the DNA TGCGCCAGCAGCTTGGCCGGGGGCAGGGAGAATTCACCCCTCCACTTT. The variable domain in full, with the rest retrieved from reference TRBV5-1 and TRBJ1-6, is KAGVTQTPRYLIKTRGQQVTLSCSPISGHRSVSWYQQTPGQGLQFLFEYFSETQRNKGNFPGRFSGRQFSNSRSEMNVSTLELGDSALYLCASSLAGGRENSPLHFGNGTRLTVT.

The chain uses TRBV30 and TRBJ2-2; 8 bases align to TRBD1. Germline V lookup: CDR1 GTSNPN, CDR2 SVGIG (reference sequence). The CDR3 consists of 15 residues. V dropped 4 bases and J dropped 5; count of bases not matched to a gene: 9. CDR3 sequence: CAWNTGGRKTGELFF. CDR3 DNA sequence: TGTGCCTGGAATACAGGGGGGCGCAAGACCGGGGAGCTGTTTTTT.

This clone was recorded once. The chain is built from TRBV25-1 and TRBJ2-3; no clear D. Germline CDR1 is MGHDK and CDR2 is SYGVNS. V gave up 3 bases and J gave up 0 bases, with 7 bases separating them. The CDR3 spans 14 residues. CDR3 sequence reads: CASSDRQSTDTQYF. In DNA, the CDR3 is TGTGCCAGCAGTGATAGGCAGAGCACAGATACGCAGTATTTT.

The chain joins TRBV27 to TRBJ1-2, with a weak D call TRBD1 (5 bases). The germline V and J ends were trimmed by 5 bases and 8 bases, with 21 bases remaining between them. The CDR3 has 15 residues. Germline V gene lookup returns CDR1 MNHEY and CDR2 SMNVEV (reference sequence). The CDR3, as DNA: TGTGCCAGCAGTCGCCGGGACGCACTCGGTTGGGGCTACACCTTC. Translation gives CASSRRDALGWGYTF.

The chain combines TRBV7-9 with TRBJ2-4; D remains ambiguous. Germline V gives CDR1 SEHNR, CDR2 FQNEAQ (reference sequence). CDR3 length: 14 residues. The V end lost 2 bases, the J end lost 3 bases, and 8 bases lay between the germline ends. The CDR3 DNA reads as TGTGCCAGCAGCTTAATATGGGACAAAAACATTCAGTACTTC. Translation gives CASSLIWDKNIQYF.

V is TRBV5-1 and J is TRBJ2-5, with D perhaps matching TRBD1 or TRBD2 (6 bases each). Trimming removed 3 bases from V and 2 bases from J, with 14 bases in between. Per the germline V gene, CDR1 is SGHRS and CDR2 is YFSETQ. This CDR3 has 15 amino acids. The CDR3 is CASSSSGATQETQYF. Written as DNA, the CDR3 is TGCGCCAGCAGCTCCTCGGGGGCCACACAAGAGACCCAGTACTTC.

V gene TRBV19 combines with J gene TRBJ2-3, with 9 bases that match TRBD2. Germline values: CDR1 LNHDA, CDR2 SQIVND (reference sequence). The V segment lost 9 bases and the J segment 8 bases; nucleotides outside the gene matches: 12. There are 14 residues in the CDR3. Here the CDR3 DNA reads TGTGCCAGCCGTACAGCGGGGGGCGGCATTACGCAGTATTTT. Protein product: CASRTAGGGITQYF.

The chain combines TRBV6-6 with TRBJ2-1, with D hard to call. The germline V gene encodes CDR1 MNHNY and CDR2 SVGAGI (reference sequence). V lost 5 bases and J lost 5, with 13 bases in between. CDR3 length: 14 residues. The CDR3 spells CASSLRVFDNEQFF. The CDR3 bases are TGTGCCAGCAGTCTTAGGGTCTTTGACAATGAGCAGTTCTTC.

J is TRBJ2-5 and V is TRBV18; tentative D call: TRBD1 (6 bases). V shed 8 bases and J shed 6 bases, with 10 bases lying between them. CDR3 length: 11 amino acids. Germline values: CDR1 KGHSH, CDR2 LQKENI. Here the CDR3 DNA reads TGTGCCAGCCAGGGGAAGAAGACCCAGTACTTC. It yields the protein CASQGKKTQYF.

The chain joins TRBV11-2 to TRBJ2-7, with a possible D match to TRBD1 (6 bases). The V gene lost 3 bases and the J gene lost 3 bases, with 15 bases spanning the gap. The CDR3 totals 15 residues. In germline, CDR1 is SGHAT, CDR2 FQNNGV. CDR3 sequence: CASSLVSDSFYEQYF. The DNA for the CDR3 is TGTGCCAGCAGCTTGGTTTCGGACAGCTTCTACGAGCAGTACTTC.

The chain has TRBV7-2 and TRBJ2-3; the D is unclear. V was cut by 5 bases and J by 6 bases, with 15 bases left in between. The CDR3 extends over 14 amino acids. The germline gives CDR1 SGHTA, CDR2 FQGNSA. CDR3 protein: CASSADGWGDTQYF. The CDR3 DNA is TGTGCCAGCAGCGCAGACGGGTGGGGTGATACGCAGTATTTT.

The CDR3 loop is CASSQTGLFYEQYF. Here the CDR3 DNA reads TGTGCCAGCAGCCAGACAGGGCTGTTCTACGAGCAGTACTTC. The chain carries TRBV11-2 and TRBJ2-7, with 7 bases matching TRBD1. Trimming removed 5 bases from V and 3 bases from J; junction bases left unmatched: 7. Germline loops: CDR1 SGHAT, CDR2 FQNNGV. The CDR3 runs to 14 residues.

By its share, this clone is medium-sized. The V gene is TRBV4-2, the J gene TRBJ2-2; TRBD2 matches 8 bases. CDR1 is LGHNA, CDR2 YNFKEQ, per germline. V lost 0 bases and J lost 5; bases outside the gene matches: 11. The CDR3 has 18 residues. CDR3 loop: CASSQDPGGGGGTGELFF. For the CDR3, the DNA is TGTGCCAGCAGCCAAGACCCCGGGGGGGGAGGAGGGACCGGGGAGCTGTTTTTT.

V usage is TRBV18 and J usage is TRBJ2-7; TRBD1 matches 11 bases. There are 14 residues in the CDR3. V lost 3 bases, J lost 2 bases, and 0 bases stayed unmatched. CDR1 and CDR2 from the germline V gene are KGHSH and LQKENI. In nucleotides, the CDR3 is TGTGCCAGCTCACCGGGACAGGGGGCCTACGAGCAGTACTTC. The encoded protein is CASSPGQGAYEQYF.